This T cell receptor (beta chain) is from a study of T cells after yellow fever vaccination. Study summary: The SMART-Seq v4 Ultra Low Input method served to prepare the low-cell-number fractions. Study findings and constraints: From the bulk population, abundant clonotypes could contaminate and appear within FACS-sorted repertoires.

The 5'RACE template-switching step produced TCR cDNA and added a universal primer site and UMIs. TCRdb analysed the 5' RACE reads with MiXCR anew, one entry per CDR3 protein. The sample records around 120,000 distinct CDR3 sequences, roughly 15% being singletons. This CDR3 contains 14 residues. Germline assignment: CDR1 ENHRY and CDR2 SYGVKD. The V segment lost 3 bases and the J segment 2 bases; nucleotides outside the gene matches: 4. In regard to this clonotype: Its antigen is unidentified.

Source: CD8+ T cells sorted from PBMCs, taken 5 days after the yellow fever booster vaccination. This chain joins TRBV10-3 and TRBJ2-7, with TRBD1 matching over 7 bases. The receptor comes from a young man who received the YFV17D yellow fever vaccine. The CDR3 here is CAISEAGGPYEQYF. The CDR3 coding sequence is TGTGCCATCAGTGAAGCAGGGGGTCCCTACGAGCAGTACTTC.